One sample yielded the 32 T cell receptor beta chains listed below, sequenced in a study of T cell responses to AZD1222 COVID-19 vaccine. Some clones are missing from TCRdb's copy, which holds only in-frame ones; the method was immunoSEQ multiplex PCR. This table holds 120,000 to 150,000 clones, just over 90% found once. This specimen consisted of peripheral blood, obtained on day 0 of AZD1222 vaccination. The source of these receptors is an adult in good health.

The rearrangement joins TRBV18 to TRBJ2-7, with 7 bases aligning to TRBD2. V shed 3 bases, J shed 3 bases, and the junction held 8 bases outside the gene matches. Germline CDR1 and CDR2: KGHSH and LQKENI. The CDR3 is made up of 15 amino acids. CDR3 region: CASSPASGILYEQYF. In DNA, the CDR3 is TGTGCCAGCTCACCGGCTAGCGGCATTCTCTACGAGCAGTACTTC.

V usage is TRBV2 and J usage is TRBJ2-5; TRBD2 matches 7 bases. Germline lookup yields CDR1 SNHLY and CDR2 FYNNEI. V lost 2 bases, J lost 5 bases, and 14 bases stayed unmatched. The CDR3 runs to 17 residues. The CDR3 DNA reads as TGTGCCAGCAGTGAAATTTTTGGACTAGTAGTTGCCGAGACCCAGTACTTC. Its protein is CASSEIFGLVVAETQYF.

The chain has TRBV18 and TRBJ1-3; no clear D. The CDR3 runs to 15 residues. Trimming removed 3 bases at V and 0 bases at J, with 9 bases between. Germline-derived CDR1 and CDR2 are KGHSH and LQKENI. CDR3 amino acids: CASSPQTSSGNTIYF. CDR3 DNA sequence: TGTGCCAGCTCACCCCAGACGAGCTCTGGAAACACCATATATTTT.

The chain uses TRBV7-9 and TRBJ1-2; 10 bases fit TRBD1. The V and J ends lost 4 bases and 4 bases, in that order; junction bases with no gene match: 3. The CDR3 has 14 residues. The V gene's germline CDR1 is SEHNR and CDR2 FQNEAQ (reference sequence). The CDR3 nucleotides read TGTGCCAGCAGCTGGACAGGGGGTGCCTATGGCTACACCTTC. This translates into CASSWTGGAYGYTF.

This sequence joins TRBV5-6 and TRBJ2-7; 8 bases fit TRBD1. CDR1 SGHDT and CDR2 YYEEEE come from the germline V gene. This CDR3 region has 17 residues. Losses at the gene ends were 4 bases for V and 1 base for J; bases not matched to a gene: 13. CDR3 loop: CASSPGGAATYSYEQYF. CDR3 nucleotides: TGTGCCAGCAGCCCAGGGGGCGCCGCCACATATTCCTACGAGCAGTACTTC.

The V and J genes are TRBV3-1 (or the pseudogene TRBV3-2) and TRBJ2-5; 9 nucleotides agree with TRBD2. The V and J ends lost 10 bases and 4 bases, in that order; junction bases with no gene match: 13. From germline, CDR1 is LGHDT and CDR2 YNNKEL (reference sequence). This CDR3 region has 15 residues. In DNA, the CDR3 is TGTGCCAAAACCTACCGCGGGGGGGCCCTAGAGACCCAGTACTTC. Protein sequence: CAKTYRGGALETQYF.

This chain connects TRBV11-2 to TRBJ2-5; 8 bases are shared with TRBD2. Germline CDR1 SGHAT, CDR2 FQNNGV. The length of the CDR3 is 16 residues. Trimming cost V 5 bases and J 3 bases; bases outside gene matches: 11. The CDR3 DNA sequence: TGTGCCAGCAGCGCTGGGCGGGGGGTCTTTAAAGAGACCCAGTACTTC. Its translation: CASSAGRGVFKETQYF.

The chain uses TRBV5-1 and TRBJ2-5; 7 bases align to TRBD2. CDR3 length: 13 residues. V lost 4 bases to trimming and J lost 1 base; unmatched junction nucleotides: 1. The germline gives CDR1 SGHRS, CDR2 YFSETQ. CDR3: CASSPGGQETQYF. The CDR3 DNA reads TGCGCCAGCAGCCCGGGGGGCCAAGAGACCCAGTACTTC.

The CDR3 reads CASSLYPSSYNEQFF. In DNA, the CDR3 is TGTGCCAGCAGCTTATATCCCAGCTCCTACAATGAGCAGTTCTTC. The rearrangement uses TRBV7-2 and TRBJ2-1; D gene ambiguous. The V gene's germline CDR1 is SGHTA and CDR2 FQGNSA. Trimming took off 2 bases at V and 0 bases at J, with 8 bases between the two ends. This CDR3 contains 15 residues.

CDR3 protein: CATAGQRGTEAFF. In DNA, the CDR3 is TGTGCCACCGCGGGACAGCGAGGCACTGAAGCTTTCTTT. This chain uses TRBV6-5 with TRBJ1-1; 7 nucleotides agree with TRBD1. The CDR3 extends over 13 amino acids. V lost 10 bases and J lost 4; bases outside the gene matches: 9. Germline CDR1 MNHEY, CDR2 SVGAGI.

This rearrangement joins TRBV4-2 to TRBJ1-2; D call uncertain. The germline V gene encodes CDR1 LGHNA and CDR2 YNFKEQ. Between the trimmed V and J ends, which lost 4 bases and 4 bases, there was a span of 16 bases. This CDR3 spans 15 amino acids. CDR3 nucleotide sequence: TGTGCCAGCAGCCGTGGTGAGGCCAGCGGCTATGGCTACACCTTC. Amino acid sequence: CASSRGEASGYGYTF.

The CDR3 here is CASSLVNSYEQYF. The CDR3, as DNA: TGTGCCAGCAGCTTAGTTAACTCCTACGAGCAGTACTTC. This sequence joins TRBV13 and TRBJ2-7, with no clear D. Germline loops: CDR1 PRHDT, CDR2 FYEKMQ (reference sequence). V lost 1 base and J lost 0, with 4 bases in between. The length of the CDR3 is 13 residues.

This rearrangement joins TRBV6-5 to TRBJ1-5; no clear D. This CDR3 spans 15 amino acids. The ends were cut back, 8 bases at V and 3 bases at J, with 17 bases in the middle. CDR1 and CDR2 (germline): MNHEY, SVGAGI. The CDR3 DNA reads TGTGCCAGCTCTTATGAAGGAGGGAACAATCAGCCCCAGCATTTT. Translation gives CASSYEGGNNQPQHF.

This clone came up once. The V gene is TRBV18, the J gene TRBJ1-2, with D perhaps matching TRBD1 (6 bases). Germline CDR1 KGHSH, CDR2 LQKENI. Trimming removed 3 bases from V and 2 bases from J, with 7 bases in between. The CDR3 consists of 13 residues. The CDR3 region is CASSPGTNYGYTF. In DNA, the CDR3 is TGTGCCAGCTCACCCGGGACAAACTATGGCTACACCTTC.

This chain connects TRBV12-3 or TRBV12-4 to TRBJ2-1; D is unresolved. Trimming removed 1 base from V and 6 bases from J, with 4 bases in between. The CDR3 is made up of 12 amino acids. CDR3 bases: TGTGCCAGCAGTTTAGGTGTCAATGAGCAGTTCTTC. This codes for CASSLGVNEQFF.

With regard to this clone: The junction and the germline gene differ at one end; a read error may be behind it. This sequence joins TRBV2 and TRBJ2-1, with TRBD2 matching 7 bases. The CDR3 consists of 13 residues. Germline CDR1 SNHLY, CDR2 FYNNEI. CDR3: CASRETSYYEQFF. CDR3 DNA sequence: TGTGCCAGCAGGGAGACTAGCTACTATGAGCAGTTCTTC. Supplemented by reference TRBV2 and TRBJ2-1, the full variable domain reads EPEVTQTPSHQVTQMGQEVILRCVPISNHLYFYWYRQILGQKVEFLVSFYNNEISEKSEIFDDQFSVERPDGSNFTLKIRSTKLEDSAMYFCASRETSYYEQFFGPGTRLTVL.

The J gene is TRBJ1-4, the V gene TRBV7-2; tentative D call: TRBD1 (6 bases). V dropped 5 bases and J dropped 8 bases, with 12 bases sitting between them. Germline loops: CDR1 SGHTA, CDR2 FQGNSA. The CDR3 spans 13 residues. Here the CDR3 reads CASSRQEGEKLFF. CDR3 DNA: TGTGCCAGCAGCCGACAGGAGGGGGAAAAACTGTTTTTT.

The chain carries TRBV9 and TRBJ2-1; 8 nucleotides align to TRBD2. The CDR3 covers 15 residues. After removal of 2 bases from V and 8 bases from J, the junction contained 9 bases not matched to a gene. CDR1 SGDLS and CDR2 YYNGEE come from the germline V gene. CDR3 region: CASSVSGTRIHEQFF. The CDR3 DNA reads TGTGCCAGCAGCGTGTCCGGGACTAGAATCCATGAGCAGTTCTTC.

The sample holds one count of this clone. The rearrangement links TRBV24-1 to TRBJ2-2; D is undetermined. CDR3 size: 14 residues. Germline V gene data show CDR1 as KGHDR and CDR2 as SFDVKD. Deletions cut 4 bases from V and 6 bases from J, with 11 bases between. The chain's CDR3 is CATSDSGRAGELFF. The CDR3 DNA follows: TGTGCCACCAGTGACTCCGGACGGGCCGGGGAGCTGTTTTTT.

The chain uses TRBV6-5 and TRBJ2-7; D gene uncertain. With 2 bases removed from V and 5 bases from J, the gap between germline ends came to 4 bases. This CDR3 has 11 amino acids. Germline V gene data show CDR1 as MNHEY and CDR2 as SVGAGI. The CDR3 sequence: CASSYGHEQYF. The DNA of the CDR3 is TGTGCCAGCAGTTACGGCCACGAGCAGTACTTC.

The rearrangement uses TRBV4-1 and TRBJ1-3, with a tentative D call TRBD1 (5 bases). The CDR3 consists of 15 residues. Trimming took off 4 bases at V and 1 base at J, with 11 bases between the two ends. The germline V gene encodes CDR1 MGHRA and CDR2 YSYEKL. CDR3 protein: CASSPNRNSGNTIYF. CDR3 bases: TGCGCCAGCAGCCCTAACAGGAATTCTGGAAACACCATATATTTT.

V usage is TRBV19 and J usage is TRBJ2-6; 9 nucleotides align to TRBD1. V gave up 3 bases and J gave up 2 bases; unmatched junction bases: 8. This CDR3 is 18 amino acids long. Germline V CDR1 and CDR2: LNHDA, SQIVND (reference sequence). The CDR3 nucleotides are TGTGCCAGTAGTATGGACAGGGGCTCGGGGCCTGGGGCCAACGTCCTGACTTTC. This encodes CASSMDRGSGPGANVLTF. Full variable domain (outside the CDR3, taken from reference TRBV19 and TRBJ2-6): DGGITQSPKYLFRKEGQNVTLSCEQNLNHDAMYWYRQDPGQGLRLIYYSQIVNDFQKGDIAEGYSVSREKKESFPLTVTSAQKNPTAFYLCASSMDRGSGPGANVLTFGAGSRLTVL.

This chain links TRBV27 with TRBJ1-2, with TRBD1 matching over 8 bases. CDR3 length equals 16 residues. Per the germline V gene, CDR1 is MNHEY and CDR2 is SMNVEV (reference sequence). V lost 4 bases to trimming and J lost 0 bases; unmatched junction nucleotides: 7. CDR3 loop: CASSSSGGQANYGYTF. CDR3 DNA: TGTGCCAGCAGTTCATCAGGGGGCCAAGCTAACTATGGCTACACCTTC.

The J gene is TRBJ2-7, the V gene TRBV14; D gene ambiguous. Germline V gene data show CDR1 as SGHDN and CDR2 as FVKESK. Trimming removed 4 bases from V and 6 bases from J, with 10 bases in between. The CDR3 contains 12 residues. The CDR3 nucleotides read TGTGCCAGCAGCCCTACTATGCTCGAGCAGTACTTC. This sequence encodes CASSPTMLEQYF.

The J gene is TRBJ2-3, the V gene TRBV11-3; a possible D gene is TRBD2 (6 bases). Germline lookup yields CDR1 SGHNT and CDR2 YENEEA. This CDR3 has 16 amino acids. V was shortened by 5 bases and J by 5 bases, with 20 bases between the two germline ends. The CDR3 loop reads CASSPSGVVGGDTQYF. As DNA, the CDR3 is TGTGCCAGCAGCCCATCGGGGGTGGTGGGAGGAGATACGCAGTATTTT. The entire variable domain, with the rest obtained from reference TRBV11-3 and TRBJ2-3, is as follows: EAGVVQSPRYKIIEKKQPVAFWCNPISGHNTLYWYLQNLGQGPELLIRYENEEAVDDSQLPKDRFSAERLKGVDSTLKIQPAELGDSAVYLCASSPSGVVGGDTQYFGPGTRLTVL.

A single count supports this clone. V usage is TRBV5-1 and J usage is TRBJ2-1; 9 positions match TRBD2. This CDR3 is 17 amino acids long. V was clipped by 5 bases and J by 5 bases; unmatched bases: 14. The germline gives CDR1 SGHRS, CDR2 YFSETQ. The CDR3 spells CASSLPSGELPNNEQFF. The CDR3 DNA sequence: TGCGCCAGCAGTCTGCCTAGCGGGGAGTTACCTAACAATGAGCAGTTCTTC.

The chain joins TRBV7-2 to TRBJ2-3; 13 bases line up with TRBD2. The germline V gene has CDR1 SGHTA and CDR2 FQGNSA. V dropped 5 bases and J dropped 4; count of bases not matched to a gene: 3. The CDR3 covers 15 residues. This chain's CDR3 is CASSGTSGRADTQYF. CDR3 coding DNA: TGTGCCAGCAGCGGAACTAGCGGGAGGGCAGATACGCAGTATTTT. Supplemented by reference TRBV7-2 and TRBJ2-3, the full variable domain reads GAGVSQSPSNKVTEKGKDVELRCDPISGHTALYWYRQSLGQGLEFLIYFQGNSAPDKSGLPSDRFSAERTGGSVSTLTIQRTQQEDSAVYLCASSGTSGRADTQYFGPGTRLTVL.

The J gene is TRBJ2-7, the V gene TRBV11-2, with D possibly matching TRBD1 (6 bases). V was cut by 4 bases and J by 3 bases, with 13 bases left in between. This CDR3 contains 14 residues. Germline CDR1 reads SGHAT; CDR2 reads FQNNGV. The CDR3 loop is CASSYEQGDYEQYF. The CDR3 DNA sequence: TGTGCCAGCAGCTACGAACAGGGAGACTACGAGCAGTACTTC.

This chain connects TRBV30 to TRBJ2-1; 10 bases map to TRBD2. Trimming cost V 5 bases and J 0 bases; bases outside gene matches: 7. Germline loops: CDR1 GTSNPN, CDR2 SVGIG (reference sequence). This CDR3 is built from 16 residues. In DNA form, the CDR3 reads TGTGCCTGGCGTCGTAGCGGGGGGAGCTCCTACAATGAGCAGTTCTTC. It specifies CAWRRSGGSSYNEQFF. Supplemented by reference TRBV30 and TRBJ2-1, the full variable domain reads SQTIHQWPATLVQPVGSPLSLECTVEGTSNPNLYWYRQAAGRGLQLLFYSVGIGQISSEVPQNLSASRPQDRQFILSSKKLLLSDSGFYLCAWRRSGGSSYNEQFFGPGTRLTVL.

The V gene is TRBV5-6, the J gene TRBJ1-6, with D unclear. Germline values: CDR1 SGHDT, CDR2 YYEEEE. This CDR3 has 14 amino acids. Between the trimmed V and J ends, which lost 7 bases and 10 bases, there was a span of 18 bases. The CDR3 spells CASAPDPVGSPLHF. CDR3 coding DNA: TGTGCCAGCGCCCCCGACCCTGTGGGATCACCCCTCCACTTT.

DNA of the CDR3: TGTGCCAGCACCCCCGACGCGGGCGCAGCTAGAAGTTATGGCTACACCTTC. Protein: CASTPDAGAARSYGYTF. The chain employs TRBV27 and TRBJ1-2; D unresolved. Germline-derived CDR1 and CDR2 are MNHEY and SMNVEV (reference sequence). Trimming took 7 bases from V and 5 from J, leaving 26 bases between them. The CDR3 sequence is 17 residues long.

This clone was detected only once. V gene TRBV3-1 (or the pseudogene TRBV3-2) combines with J gene TRBJ1-2; D might be TRBD1 (5 bases). The CDR3 sequence is 13 residues long. Germline CDR1 and CDR2: LGHDT and YNNKEL (reference sequence). The ends were cut back, 5 bases at V and 4 bases at J, with 11 bases in the middle. The CDR3 reads CASSGDRSYGYTF. CDR3 coding DNA: TGTGCCAGCAGCGGCGACAGATCCTATGGCTACACCTTC.